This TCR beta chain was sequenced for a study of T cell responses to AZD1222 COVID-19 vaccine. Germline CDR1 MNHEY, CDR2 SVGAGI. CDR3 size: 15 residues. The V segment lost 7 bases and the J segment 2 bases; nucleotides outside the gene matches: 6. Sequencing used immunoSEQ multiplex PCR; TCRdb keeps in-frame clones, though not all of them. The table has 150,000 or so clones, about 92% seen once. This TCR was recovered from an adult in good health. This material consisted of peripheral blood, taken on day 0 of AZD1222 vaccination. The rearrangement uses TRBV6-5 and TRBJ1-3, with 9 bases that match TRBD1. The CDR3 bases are TGTGCCAGCATAAGCACAGGGGGCGCTGGAAACACCATATATTTT. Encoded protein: CASISTGGAGNTIYF.